The 32 T cell receptor beta chains below were found in one sample sequenced in a study of T cell repertoires in cytomegalovirus infection. These receptors' targets are unknown. One entry per CDR3 protein, called by TCRdb with MiXCR from the reads. This sample has about 83,000 distinct CDR3 sequences, with less than 30% found just once. The sample in question was CD8+ T cells from cultured PBMCs, obtained from culture after CMV antigen stimulation. These receptor sequences come from a human donor in good health (CMV status not recorded). Some clones in this sample may be carry-over from other donors' samples.

This clonotype has just a few counts. The chain recombines TRBV28 with TRBJ2-2; 8 bases align to TRBD1. Germline V gene data show CDR1 as MDHEN and CDR2 as SYDVKM. The CDR3 is 14 amino acids. Trimming removed 5 bases from V and 7 bases from J; junction bases left unmatched: 6. The DNA for the CDR3 is TGTGCCAGCAGTCTCGGGACAGGCGGCGGGGAGCTGTTTTTT. Translating it yields CASSLGTGGGELFF.

This clonotype was counted a few times. V gene TRBV6-1 combines with J gene TRBJ1-3, with D tentatively TRBD1 (5 bases). V was shortened by 3 bases and J by 9 bases, with 18 bases between the two germline ends. CDR3 size: 15 residues. CDR1 and CDR2 (germline): MNHNS, SASEGT. The CDR3 coding sequence is TGTGCCAGCAGTGACGCGCCGATCATTGGGGGCACCATATATTTT. Encoded protein: CASSDAPIIGGTIYF.

The rearrangement joins TRBV28 to TRBJ2-5; D gene uncertain. The germline gives CDR1 MDHEN, CDR2 SYDVKM. This CDR3 region has 13 residues. V was trimmed by 4 bases and J by 0 bases, leaving 6 bases between them. The CDR3 is CASSSTDQETQYF. CDR3 DNA: TGTGCCAGCAGTTCGACGGACCAAGAGACCCAGTACTTC.

The V and J genes are TRBV4-1 and TRBJ1-4; D is unresolved. From germline, CDR1 is MGHRA and CDR2 YSYEKL. Trimming took off 4 bases at V and 5 bases at J, with 14 bases between the two ends. The CDR3 length is 15 residues. The CDR3 coding sequence is TGCGCCAGCAGCCGAGTCGGGGATCTAAATGAAAAACTGTTTTTT. Its protein product is CASSRVGDLNEKLFF.

In its sample, this clonotype was seen a few times. The genes are TRBV20-1 and TRBJ1-4; D perhaps matches TRBD1 (6 bases). CDR3 length equals 15 residues. Trimming took off 1 base at V and 4 bases at J, with 13 bases between the two ends. The germline gives CDR1 DFQATT, CDR2 SNEGSKA (reference sequence). CDR3: CSARVETGFNEKLFF. The CDR3 DNA sequence: TGCAGTGCTAGAGTTGAGACAGGCTTTAATGAAAAACTGTTTTTT.

This clonotype was counted only a few times. The CDR3 DNA sequence: TGCAGTGCCCGGCGGGGCGGGGCGAGCACAGATACGCAGTATTTT. Residues: CSARRGGASTDTQYF. The V call is TRBV20-1, the J call TRBJ2-3; TRBD2 is a possible D gene (6 bases). Trimming shortened V by 6 bases and J by 0 bases, and 16 bases separated the two germline ends. This CDR3 spans 15 amino acids. Germline CDR1 is DFQATT and CDR2 is SNEGSKA (reference sequence).

The chain employs TRBV6-2 or TRBV6-3 and TRBJ1-5; the D is unclear. V gave up 2 bases and J gave up 0 bases, with 8 bases separating them. Germline assignment: CDR1 MNHEY and CDR2 SVGEGT. This CDR3 comprises 15 residues. The DNA of the CDR3 is TGTGCCAGCAGTTACCATGGGGATAGCAATCAGCCCCAGCATTTT. Translation gives CASSYHGDSNQPQHF.

A few counts support this clonotype. This rearrangement joins TRBV19 to TRBJ1-1; D uncertain. V lost 4 bases and J lost 0, with 9 bases in between. Germline V gene data show CDR1 as LNHDA and CDR2 as SQIVND (reference sequence). The CDR3 is 14 amino acids. In nucleotides, the CDR3 is TGTGCCAGTAGTACCCTGGCCCTGAACACTGAAGCTTTCTTT. It specifies CASSTLALNTEAFF.

This clonotype was seen at least ten times. The chain recombines TRBV7-6 with TRBJ2-7; D perhaps matches TRBD2 (5 bases). The CDR3 is 12 amino acids. V was cut by 1 base and J by 6 bases, with 7 bases left in between. Germline CDR1 reads SGHVS; CDR2 reads FNYEAQ. The CDR3 spells CASSLVSGEQYF. CDR3 nucleotides: TGTGCCAGCAGCTTAGTGAGCGGCGAGCAGTACTTC.

The chain joins TRBV7-8 to TRBJ2-7; 11 positions agree with TRBD2. Germline trimming cut 1 base from V and 6 bases from J; bases unmatched to any gene: 5. The CDR3 spans 15 residues. Per germline, CDR1 SGHVS and CDR2 FQNEAQ. The CDR3 here is CASSLEGLAASEQYF. CDR3 sequence (DNA): TGTGCCAGCAGCTTAGAGGGACTAGCGGCATCCGAGCAGTACTTC. Variable domain in full (rest from reference TRBV7-8 and TRBJ2-7): GAGVSQSPRYKVAKRGQDVALRCDPISGHVSLFWYQQALGQGPEFLTYFQNEAQLDKSGLPSDRFFAERPEGSVSTLKIQRTQQEDSAVYLCASSLEGLAASEQYFGPGTRLTVT.

This clonotype appeared a few times. V and J are TRBV12-3 or TRBV12-4 and TRBJ1-3; D is ambiguous. This CDR3 contains 16 residues. V lost 2 bases to trimming and J lost 0 bases, with 11 bases between them. CDR3 sequence: CASSLSGSSSGNTIYF. The CDR3 nucleotides are TGTGCCAGCAGTTTAAGCGGATCGAGCTCTGGAAACACCATATATTTT.

The chain carries TRBV4-1 and TRBJ2-7, with TRBD1 matching 7 bases. The CDR3 runs 15 residues. Germline values: CDR1 MGHRA, CDR2 YSYEKL. Germline trimming cut 6 bases from V and 2 bases from J; bases unmatched to any gene: 10. CDR3 residues: CASSFTGQPTYEQYF. The CDR3 bases are TGCGCCAGCAGTTTCACGGGACAGCCCACCTACGAGCAGTACTTC.

The table lists this clonotype with a few counts. The chain employs TRBV2 and TRBJ1-5; D not certain. The CDR3 totals 15 residues. The germline CDR1 and CDR2 sequences are SNHLY and FYNNEI. Trimming took 6 bases from V and 0 from J, leaving 12 bases between them. The DNA for the CDR3 is TGTGCCAGCAGGCCGGCCGTGGGTAGCAATCAGCCCCAGCATTTT. As protein: CASRPAVGSNQPQHF.

This clonotype was counted only a few times. The chain carries TRBV4-2 and TRBJ1-4, with D uncertain. The CDR3 runs to 14 residues. Germline assignment: CDR1 LGHNA and CDR2 YNFKEQ. V was pared by 1 base and J by 8 bases, with 11 bases between. CDR3 nucleotide sequence: TGTGCCAGCAGCCAAGCCCTGGGTCGGGAAAAACTGTTTTTT. It encodes CASSQALGREKLFF.

There are many counts of this clonotype. The chain couples TRBV28 to TRBJ1-4, with 8 bases matching TRBD1. Germline assignment: CDR1 MDHEN and CDR2 SYDVKM. The junction had 7 bases not matched to a gene; V was cut back by 5 bases and J by 8 bases. The CDR3 runs 14 residues. CDR3 in amino acids: CASSQVYRGEKLFF. The CDR3 bases are TGTGCCAGCAGTCAAGTCTACAGGGGGGAAAAACTGTTTTTT.

At least ten counts were recorded for this clonotype. This chain uses TRBV7-9 with TRBJ1-1, with D tentatively TRBD1 (5 bases). V was pared by 5 bases and J by 2 bases, with 12 bases between. This CDR3 region has 14 residues. The germline V gene encodes CDR1 SEHNR and CDR2 FQNEAQ (reference sequence). The CDR3 region has the DNA TGTGCCAGCAGCCCCATGGGGGACAACACTGAAGCTTTCTTT. Translation gives CASSPMGDNTEAFF.

The sample holds many counts of this clonotype. This chain joins TRBV12-3 or TRBV12-4 and TRBJ1-4; the D gene is possibly TRBD1 (5 bases). The V gene lost 5 bases and the J gene lost 8 bases, with 21 bases spanning the gap. The CDR3 spans 16 residues. The CDR3 loop reads CASSPRVGAKVEKLFF. The CDR3 nucleotides are TGTGCCAGCAGTCCTCGGGTTGGGGCCAAAGTGGAAAAACTGTTTTTT.

The chain links TRBV5-1 to TRBJ2-3, with 9 nucleotides matching TRBD1. CDR3 length equals 15 residues. J lost 5 bases, V lost 2 bases, and 6 bases had no gene match. Germline V gene sequence: CDR1 SGHRS, CDR2 YFSETQ. The CDR3 reads CASSLGDRVQDTQYF. Written as DNA, the CDR3 is TGCGCCAGCAGCTTAGGGGACAGGGTTCAAGATACGCAGTATTTT.

The chain uses TRBV5-6 and TRBJ2-5; D call uncertain. V was cut by 7 bases and J by 0 bases, with 13 bases left in between. CDR3 length: 14 amino acids. The germline V gene has CDR1 SGHDT and CDR2 YYEEEE. Here the CDR3 DNA reads TGTGCCAGCGACCGTAACCACTACCAAGAGACCCAGTACTTC. This encodes CASDRNHYQETQYF.

This chain joins TRBV19 and TRBJ1-2, with 12 nucleotides matching TRBD1. The J segment lost 5 bases and the V segment lost 1 base, leaving 11 bases of the junction unmatched. The CDR3 is made up of 18 amino acids. Germline lookup yields CDR1 LNHDA and CDR2 SQIVND (reference sequence). CDR3 nucleotide sequence: TGTGCCAGTAGTATAGTCCCCCTTGGGACAGGGGGCGTTTATGGCTACACCTTC. Protein: CASSIVPLGTGGVYGYTF.

This clonotype was recorded a few times. The V call is TRBV11-3, the J call TRBJ1-1; 7 nucleotides agree with TRBD1. CDR3 size: 14 residues. In germline, CDR1 is SGHNT, CDR2 YENEEA. The ends lost 5 bases at V and 1 base at J; junction bases unmatched: 4. CDR3 in DNA: TGTGCCAGCAGCCGGACAGGTCAGAACACTGAAGCTTTCTTT. Translated, it gives CASSRTGQNTEAFF.

This clonotype was observed many times. The rearrangement links TRBV7-9 to TRBJ2-5, with D perhaps being TRBD1 or TRBD2 (6 bases each). The CDR3 covers 14 residues. Trimming removed 4 bases at V and 4 bases at J, with 13 bases between. Germline CDR1 SEHNR, CDR2 FQNEAQ (reference sequence). The CDR3 protein is CASSSHGGLETQYF. The CDR3 bases are TGTGCCAGCAGCTCCCATGGGGGGCTAGAGACCCAGTACTTC.

This clonotype has a count of ten or more. The J gene is TRBJ1-2, the V gene TRBV12-3 or TRBV12-4; a possible D gene is TRBD1 (5 bases). V shed 0 bases and J shed 6 bases, with 20 bases lying between them. This CDR3 is built from 17 residues. For the CDR3, the DNA is TGTGCCAGCAGTTTAGCTCTTCCGGGGCCCTCAAAGGATGGCTACACCTTC. Translated, it gives CASSLALPGPSKDGYTF.

The rearrangement joins TRBV11-2 to TRBJ2-7; tentative D call: TRBD1 (6 bases). With 4 bases removed from V and 6 bases from J, the gap between germline ends came to 16 bases. Germline loops: CDR1 SGHAT, CDR2 FQNNGV. The CDR3 spans 14 residues. Written as DNA, the CDR3 is TGTGCCAGCAGCTCGCACTACAGGGAAGGCGAGCAGTACTTC. Residues: CASSSHYREGEQYF.

This clonotype was seen more than once but under ten times. A much larger clone differs from this one at a single base, so this may be a read error. The chain joins TRBV7-9 to TRBJ2-1; 10 bases are shared with TRBD2. Unmatched junction bases numbered 4, after V lost 4 bases and J lost 4 bases. The CDR3 is made up of 15 amino acids. Looked up from germline, CDR1 is SEHNR and CDR2 is FQNEAQ (reference sequence). CDR3: CASSSGTSVYNEQFF. The CDR3 DNA is TGTGCCAGCAGCTCCGGGACTAGCGTTTACAATGAGCAGTTCTTC.

The chain couples TRBV20-1 to TRBJ2-5, with D possibly being TRBD2 (5 bases). The CDR3 runs to 13 residues. Germline V lookup: CDR1 DFQATT, CDR2 SNEGSKA (reference sequence). V was cut by 3 bases and J by 5 bases, with 13 bases left in between. The CDR3 DNA sequence: TGCAGTGCTAGCCCCCCCGGGGAGGAGACCCAGTACTTC. Protein product: CSASPPGEETQYF.

The rearrangement uses TRBV7-9 and TRBJ1-2; 12 bases are shared with TRBD1. CDR1 SEHNR and CDR2 FQNEAQ come from the germline V gene (reference sequence). This CDR3 is 14 amino acids long. With 3 bases clipped from V and 7 bases from J, the junction kept 3 bases outside the gene matches. DNA for the CDR3: TGTGCCAGCAGCTTTGGGACAGGGGGCTCTGGCTACACCTTC. Translation gives CASSFGTGGSGYTF.

This chain joins TRBV5-5 and TRBJ2-1; 8 bases are a match to TRBD1. CDR1 SGHKS and CDR2 YYEKEE come from the germline V gene (reference sequence). With V trimmed by 5 bases and J by 7 bases, 5 bases remained unmatched. The CDR3 extends over 13 amino acids. The CDR3 loop reads CASRPTGGNEQFF. As DNA, the CDR3 is TGTGCCAGCAGACCAACAGGGGGGAATGAGCAGTTCTTC.

V and J are TRBV7-9 and TRBJ2-1, with 9 bases aligning to TRBD1. This CDR3 is built from 15 residues. The V gene end was trimmed by 5 bases and the J gene end by 2 bases; junction bases not matched to a gene: 4. CDR1 and CDR2 from the germline V gene are SEHNR and FQNEAQ (reference sequence). CDR3 sequence (DNA): TGTGCCAGCAGCACGCGACAGGGGGCCTACAATGAGCAGTTCTTC. Amino acid sequence: CASSTRQGAYNEQFF.

A few counts support this clonotype. This chain links TRBV29-1 with TRBJ2-7, with TRBD2 matching over 7 bases. In germline, CDR1 is SQVTM, CDR2 ANQGSEA. The CDR3 extends over 12 amino acids. The V and J ends lost 6 bases and 3 bases, in that order; junction bases with no gene match: 5. The CDR3 region has the DNA TGCAGCGTCCTAGCGGTTAACTACGAGCAGTACTTC. Translating gives CSVLAVNYEQYF.

This chain links TRBV2 with TRBJ2-5, with no clear D. The CDR3 covers 12 residues. V was clipped by 7 bases and J by 1 base, with 7 bases between them. Germline lookup yields CDR1 SNHLY and CDR2 FYNNEI. This CDR3 is CASTLRQETQYF. For the CDR3, the DNA is TGTGCCAGCACTTTGCGCCAAGAGACCCAGTACTTC.

The table lists this clonotype with a few counts. J is TRBJ1-5 and V is TRBV6-2 or TRBV6-3; TRBD1 is a possible D gene (5 bases). The V end was cut by 5 bases, the J end by 6 bases, with 14 bases between. Germline V gene data show CDR1 as MNHEY and CDR2 as SVGEGT. The CDR3 spans 14 residues. The CDR3 bases are TGTGCCAGCAGTCCCGGGGCCTCCCGTCAGCCCCAGCATTTT. It encodes CASSPGASRQPQHF.